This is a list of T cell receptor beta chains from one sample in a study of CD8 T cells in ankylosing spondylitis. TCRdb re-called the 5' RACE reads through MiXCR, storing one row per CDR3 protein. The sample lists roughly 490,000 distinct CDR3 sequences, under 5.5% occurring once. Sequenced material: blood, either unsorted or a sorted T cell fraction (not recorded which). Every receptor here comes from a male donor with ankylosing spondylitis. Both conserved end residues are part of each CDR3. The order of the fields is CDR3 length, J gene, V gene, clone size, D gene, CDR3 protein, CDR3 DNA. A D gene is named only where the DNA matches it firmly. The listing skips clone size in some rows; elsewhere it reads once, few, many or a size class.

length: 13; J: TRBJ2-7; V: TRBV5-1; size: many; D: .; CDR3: CASSLVGIYEQYF; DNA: TGCGCCAGCAGCTTGGTGGGAATCTACGAGCAGTACTTC
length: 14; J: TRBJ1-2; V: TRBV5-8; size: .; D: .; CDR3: CASSSGLEGYGYTF; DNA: TGTGCCAGCAGCTCTGGACTGGAAGGCTATGGCTACACCTTC
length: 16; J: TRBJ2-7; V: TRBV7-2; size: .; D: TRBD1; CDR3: CASSLVGQGPSYEQYF; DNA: TGTGCCAGCAGCTTAGTAGGACAGGGTCCGTCCTACGAGCAGTACTTC
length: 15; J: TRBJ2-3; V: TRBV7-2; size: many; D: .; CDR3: CASSLYGSVTDTQYF; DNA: TGTGCCAGCAGCTTATATGGGTCGGTAACAGATACGCAGTATTTT
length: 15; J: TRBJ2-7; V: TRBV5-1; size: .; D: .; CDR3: CASSQILGRETGQYF; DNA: TGCGCCAGCAGCCAAATCCTGGGCAGGGAGACTGGGCAGTACTTC
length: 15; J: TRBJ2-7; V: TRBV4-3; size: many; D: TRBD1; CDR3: CASSQAFRQGFEQYF; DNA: TGCGCCAGCAGCCAAGCTTTTAGACAGGGCTTCGAGCAGTACTTC
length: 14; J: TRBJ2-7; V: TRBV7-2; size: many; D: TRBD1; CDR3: CASRLDRGPDEQYF; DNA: TGTGCCAGCAGATTGGACAGGGGGCCGGACGAGCAGTACTTC
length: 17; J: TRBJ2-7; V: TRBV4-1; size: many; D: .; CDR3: CASSQGWARTPSYEQYF; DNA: TGCGCCAGCAGCCAAGGATGGGCTCGAACCCCTTCCTACGAGCAGTACTTC
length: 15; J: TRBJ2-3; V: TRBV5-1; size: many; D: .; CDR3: CASSSLGRITDTQYF; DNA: TGCGCCAGCAGCTCCTTGGGACGGATCACAGATACGCAGTATTTT
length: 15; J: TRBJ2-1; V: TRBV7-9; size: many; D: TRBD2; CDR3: CASSSGLAVYNEQFF; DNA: TGTGCCAGCAGCTCAGGACTAGCGGTATACAATGAGCAGTTCTTC
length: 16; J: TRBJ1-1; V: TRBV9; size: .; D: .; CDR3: CASSVEAGLMNTEAFF; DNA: TGTGCCAGCAGCGTAGAGGCAGGGCTCATGAACACTGAAGCTTTCTTT
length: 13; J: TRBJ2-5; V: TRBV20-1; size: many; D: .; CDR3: CSAGWDGQETQYF; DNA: TGCAGTGCTGGATGGGACGGACAAGAGACCCAGTACTTC
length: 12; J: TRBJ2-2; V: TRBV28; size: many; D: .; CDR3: CASSSVGGELFF; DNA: TGTGCCAGCAGTTCAGTTGGCGGGGAGCTGTTTTTT
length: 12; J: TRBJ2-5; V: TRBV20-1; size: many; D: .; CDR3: CSARVLQETQYF; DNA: TGCAGTGCTAGAGTCTTGCAAGAGACCCAGTACTTC
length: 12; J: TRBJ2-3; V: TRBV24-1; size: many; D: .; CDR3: CATMAVGDTQYF; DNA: TGTGCCACCATGGCGGTAGGAGATACGCAGTATTTT
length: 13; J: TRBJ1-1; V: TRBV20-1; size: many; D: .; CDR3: CSALSTVNTEAFF; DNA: TGCAGTGCGCTCTCGACGGTGAACACTGAAGCTTTCTTT
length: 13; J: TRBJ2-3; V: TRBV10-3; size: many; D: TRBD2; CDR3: CAISGEGTDTQYF; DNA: TGTGCCATCAGTGGGGAGGGGACAGATACGCAGTATTTT
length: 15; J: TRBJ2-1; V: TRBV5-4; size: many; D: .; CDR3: CASSLVGGAGSEQFF; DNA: TGTGCCAGCAGCTTGGTGGGGGGGGCCGGTAGTGAGCAGTTCTTC
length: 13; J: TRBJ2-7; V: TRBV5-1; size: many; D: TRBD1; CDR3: CASSLHRGYEQYF; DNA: TGCGCCAGCAGCTTGCACAGGGGCTACGAGCAGTACTTC
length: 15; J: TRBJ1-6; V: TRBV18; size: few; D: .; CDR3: CASSPTGVNNSPLHF; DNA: TGTGCCAGCTCACCGACAGGTGTGAATAATTCACCCCTCCACTTT
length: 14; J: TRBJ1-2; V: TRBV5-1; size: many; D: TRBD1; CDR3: CASSSDRGDYGYTF; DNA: TGCGCCAGCAGCTCGGACAGGGGAGACTATGGCTACACCTTC
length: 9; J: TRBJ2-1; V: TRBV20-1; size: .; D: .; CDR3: CSAPNEQFF; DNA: TGCAGTGCCCCCAATGAGCAGTTCTTC
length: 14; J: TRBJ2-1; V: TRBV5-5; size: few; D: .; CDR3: CASSLNRVNNEQFF; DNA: TGTGCCAGCAGCTTGAACAGGGTTAACAATGAGCAGTTCTTC
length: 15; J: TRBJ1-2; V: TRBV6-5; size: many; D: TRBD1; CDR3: CASSYYGTGGDGYTF; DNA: TGTGCCAGCAGTTACTACGGGACAGGGGGCGATGGCTACACCTTC
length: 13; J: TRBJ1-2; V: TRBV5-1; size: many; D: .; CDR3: CASSVRTNYGYTF; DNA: TGCGCCAGCAGTGTGCGGACAAACTATGGCTACACCTTC
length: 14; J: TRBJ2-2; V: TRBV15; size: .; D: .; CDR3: CATSRDRYPGELFF; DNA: TGTGCCACCAGCAGAGATCGGTACCCCGGGGAGCTGTTTTTT
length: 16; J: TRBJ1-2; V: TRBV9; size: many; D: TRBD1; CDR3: CASSVAGTASPYGYTF; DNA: TGTGCCAGCAGCGTAGCGGGGACAGCCAGCCCCTATGGCTACACCTTC
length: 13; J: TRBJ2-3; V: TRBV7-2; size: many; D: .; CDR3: CASSVVATDTQYF; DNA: TGTGCCAGCAGCGTGGTCGCCACAGATACGCAGTATTTT
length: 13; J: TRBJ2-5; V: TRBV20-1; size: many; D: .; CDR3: CSAEGPHQETQYF; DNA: TGCAGTGCTGAGGGACCCCACCAAGAGACCCAGTACTTC
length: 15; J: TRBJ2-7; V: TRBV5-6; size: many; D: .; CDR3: CASSLATDSPIEQYF; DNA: TGTGCCAGCAGCTTGGCCACGGACAGCCCCATCGAGCAGTACTTC
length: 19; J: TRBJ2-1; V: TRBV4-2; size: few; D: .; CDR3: CASSAPSYLGTTLYNEQFF; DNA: TGTGCCAGCAGCGCCCCTTCCTATCTAGGGACAACCCTTTACAATGAGCAGTTCTTC
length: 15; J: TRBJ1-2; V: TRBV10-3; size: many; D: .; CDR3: CAISEPYRTNYGYTF; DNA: TGTGCCATCAGTGAGCCCTACCGGACCAACTATGGCTACACCTTC
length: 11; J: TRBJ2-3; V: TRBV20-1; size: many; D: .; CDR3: CSIQKRDTQYF; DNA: TGCAGTATCCAGAAGAGGGATACGCAGTATTTT
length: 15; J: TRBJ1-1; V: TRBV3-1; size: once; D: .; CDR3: CASSQSSSLNTEAFF; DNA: TGTGCCAGCAGCCAATCCAGTAGTTTGAACACTGAAGCTTTCTTT
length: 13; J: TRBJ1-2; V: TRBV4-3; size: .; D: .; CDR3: CASTNSDSYGYTF; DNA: TGCGCCAGCACCAACTCGGACAGCTATGGCTACACCTTC
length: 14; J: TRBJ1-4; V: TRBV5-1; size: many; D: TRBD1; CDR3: CASRRTGREEKLFF; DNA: TGCGCCAGCAGAAGGACAGGGCGAGAGGAAAAACTGTTTTTT
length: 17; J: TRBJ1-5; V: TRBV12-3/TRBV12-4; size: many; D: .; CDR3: CASKLAGGAYSNQPQHF; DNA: TGTGCCAGCAAACTAGCAGGAGGGGCCTATAGCAATCAGCCCCAGCATTTT
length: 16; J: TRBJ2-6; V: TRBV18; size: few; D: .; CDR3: CASSPTGPSGANVLTF; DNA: TGTGCCAGCTCGCCTACAGGGCCCTCTGGGGCCAACGTCCTGACTTTC
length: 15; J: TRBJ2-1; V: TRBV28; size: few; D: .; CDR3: CASSLRPPPRNEQFF; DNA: TGTGCCAGCAGTTTACGGCCTCCCCCCCGCAATGAGCAGTTCTTC
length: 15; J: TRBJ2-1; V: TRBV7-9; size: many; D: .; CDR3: CASSRTGREYNEQFF; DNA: TGTGCCAGCAGCCGGACAGGGAGGGAGTACAATGAGCAGTTCTTC
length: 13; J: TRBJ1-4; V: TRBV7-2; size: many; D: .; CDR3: CASSQGPGGKLFF; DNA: TGTGCCAGCAGCCAGGGACCCGGCGGAAAACTGTTTTTT
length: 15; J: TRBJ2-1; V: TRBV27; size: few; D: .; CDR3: CASSHRDPRVNEQFF; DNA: TGTGCCAGCAGCCACAGGGATCCTCGTGTTAATGAGCAGTTCTTC